Ten or more counts support the clone carrying this TCR beta chain. TCRdb independently ran MiXCR on the 5' RACE reads; one entry per CDR3 protein. The table shows more than 60,000 distinct CDR3 sequences, with around 15% occurring only once. V lost 4 bases to trimming and J lost 4 bases; unmatched junction nucleotides: 7. The V gene's germline CDR1 is SGHTA and CDR2 FQGNSA. The CDR3 length is 15 residues. These data come from a study of T cells of healthy individuals. This TCR was sampled from a human donor in good health. The V call is TRBV7-2, the J call TRBJ1-5; TRBD1 matches at 7 bases. The CDR3 loop is CASSWGQTLNQPQHF. The CDR3 nucleotides are TGTGCCAGCAGCTGGGGACAGACTTTAAATCAGCCCCAGCATTTT.